This T cell receptor beta chain was found in a study of T cells in Graves' hyperthyroidism and ophthalmopathy (dated by TCRdb to the late 2010s). In the study overall: Peripheral blood was collected at initial diagnosis, before any treatment. A discovery cohort of roughly 100 patients, about 40 with Graves' ophthalmopathy and approximately 55 with stable Graves' hyperthyroidism, was used to find distinguishing TCR V-J signatures. Whether ophthalmopathy could be predicted prospectively was tested in an independent validation cohort made up of roughly 19 hyperthyroidism patients plus 17 patients who later progressed to ophthalmopathy. The 75 to 100 discovery patients were randomly split 7:3 into training and test sets. In addition, the study compared T-cell repertoires in thyroid tissue and in blood from six Graves' hyperthyroidism patients. Once sampling was done, hyperthyroidism patients were given methimazole at a starting dose of 30 mg daily, whereas ophthalmopathy patients were given high-dose intravenous methylprednisolone. TCR Vbeta CDR3 sequencing of 130 to 150 peripheral blood samples (43 ophthalmopathy, 75 to 85 hyperthyroidism and some 17 progressor patients) is reported in the paper. The study at large found these results: No statistical method was used to fix the sample size in advance, and group allocation was not hidden from the investigators. Most expanded thyroid clonotypes (frequency above 0.001) were also detected in blood, suggesting blood repertoires may reflect thyroid immune responses. Ophthalmopathy was separated from stable hyperthyroidism by a 13 V-J signature model, with approximately 90% sensitivity and roughly 81% specificity obtained in cross-validation and 80%/75% obtained in testing. During validation, the model predicted progression to ophthalmopathy a median of approximately six months ahead of onset, with around 70% sensitivity and under 85% specificity.

The TCR beta CDR3 regions were amplified from RNA transcripts. For the first round of RT-PCR on the TCR CDR3, the HTBI primer set was used together with the Qiagen OneStep RT-PCR kit. A second multiplex PCR round built the libraries, followed by size selection and purification. Sequencing of the libraries was done on an Illumina HiSeq2000 using paired-end 100 bp reads. Turning to the authors' computational methods: SOAPnuke was used to process the raw data, removing reads that contained adapters or uncalled bases, had a mean Phred below 15, or lacked an exact match to the constant primer or identifier. COPE v1.2.5 was used to merge the high-quality paired reads, and each unique nucleotide sequence was defined as a clonotype. Clonotypes were aligned to IMGT TRBV, TRBD and TRBJ reference segments using MiTCR v1.1. Only V-J combinations with frequency above 0.0001, covering 98% to 99.2% of repertoires, were analysed. A TCS score was defined as the ratio between F50 (clonal expansion) and ExV (chaos), using BLOSUM62-based TCRdist between CDR3 peptides within each V-J. Welch's t-statistics and random forest reduced roughly 540 V-J features to some 14, which were used in a naive Bayes classifier (R e1071). Starting from the raw public reads, TCRdb applied fastp trimming at Q25, assembled clones with MiXCR and retained in-frame beta chains. One record per CDR3 amino acid sequence lists the most common genes and DNA. None of the V and J calls come from the authors' own analysis; TCRdb made them. This sample is represented by about 720,000 distinct CDR3 sequences; 18% of them were singletons. The ten largest clones capture over 15% of the sample.

Hyperthyroidism patients were newly diagnosed, had a disease duration of under 2 months, and were aged 18 to 65 years. The study excluded patients with uncontrolled infections, other autoimmune diseases, pregnancy or lactation. Diagnoses were established on the basis of clinical symptoms, serum thyroxine and TRAb, thyroid ultrasound, and orbital computed tomography. Blood from progressor patients was collected at the time of first diagnosis with hyperthyroidism, before any ophthalmopathy symptoms had appeared. PBMCs were isolated from about 9.2 ml of fresh peripheral blood by Ficoll-Paque density gradient centrifugation. Progressor patients were first diagnosed with Graves' hyperthyroidism and then developed ophthalmopathy during follow-up. Total RNA was extracted with Trizol reagent, and quality was checked on an Agilent 2100 Bioanalyzer. This clonotype was observed a handful of times. This clone's antigen is unknown. No qualities accompany the bases; no much larger clone lies one base away.

This clonotype was obtained from a woman aged 45-60 years with Graves' hyperthyroidism that later progressed to Graves' ophthalmopathy. Sequencing input: blood.

The base sequence is TGTGCCAGCAGCACGCCCGGGACCCAAAGCTCCTACGAGCAGTACTTC. The encoded protein is CASSTPGTQSSYEQYF. The V and J genes are TRBV5-6 and TRBJ2-7, with the D segment possibly TRBD1 or TRBD2, each aligning over 5 bases. V is reduced by 4 bases and J by 0 bases, leaving a spacing of 17 bases between them. Inclusive of the bounding cysteine and phenylalanine, the CDR3 is 16 residues long. The retained sequence is limited to the CDR3, 48 bases, with the frame set at the first base. CDR1 and CDR2 are drawn from the germline V gene: SGHDT, YYEEEE.